This T cell receptor beta chain was captured in a study of blood T cell repertoires in COVID-19. Here immunoSEQ multiplex PCR was the method, and the copy in TCRdb shows in-frame clones only, minus some. The sample records about 280,000 clones, about 89% being singletons. V lost 0 bases and J lost 4, with 9 bases in between. This CDR3 has 13 residues. Looked up from germline, CDR1 is SQVTM and CDR2 is ANQGSEA. Material for sequencing was peripheral blood. The rearrangement uses TRBV29-1 and TRBJ1-1; D is unresolved. The source of this sequence is a man aged 35 to 55 with active or convalescent COVID-19. The CDR3 coding sequence is TGCAGCGTTGAAGAGACATTGGGCACTGAAGCTTTCTTT. Protein: CSVEETLGTEAFF.